This TCR beta chain was retrieved from a study of blood T cell repertoires in COVID-19. Sequencing was performed with immunoSEQ multiplex PCR; in TCRdb, only in-frame clones are kept and a portion is missing. The table shows fewer than 500,000 clones, with approximately 90% occurring only once. This receptor was taken from a man between 18 and 35 years old with COVID-19, enrolled during active disease. Sequenced material: peripheral blood.

The CDR3 reads CASSQGTGSYQPQHF. The CDR3 bases are TGTGCCAGCAGCCAAGGAACCGGGTCCTATCAGCCCCAGCATTTT. This chain connects TRBV4-2 to TRBJ1-5; D gene unclear. The length of the CDR3 is 15 residues. Germline CDR1 is LGHNA and CDR2 is YNFKEQ. Trimming took 1 base from V and 5 from J, leaving 12 bases between them.